This T cell receptor beta chain was captured in a study of cytomegalovirus exposure and HLA in healthy donors. Use of 60 Vbeta and 13 Jbeta primers characterized the PCR. The protocol was immunoSEQ multiplex PCR, while the TCRdb copy is restricted to in-frame clones and leaves out a portion. This sample contains approximately 68,000 clones. Concerning this clone: Its antigen is not known.

Study results and limitations: There were about 160 TCR beta chains listed as cytomegalovirus-associated. Whilst most TCR sequences proved rare, a subset of public TCRs occurred across many donors. Data from an earlier analysis indicated that most TCR beta V segments were productive either about 90% or about 30% of the time. Immune exposure data for these donors was limited to CMV serostatus.

The CDR3 is made up of 11 amino acids. In germline, CDR1 is MNHNY, CDR2 SVGAGI (reference sequence). The V and J ends lost 6 bases and 7 bases respectively, with 9 bases between them. The TCR sequence derives from a female donor in good health and CMV-seropositive. The chain couples TRBV6-6 to TRBJ1-2; D gene ambiguous. The sequenced sample was PBMCs. The CDR3 loop is CASRTYTGYTF. CDR3 DNA sequence: TGTGCCAGCAGGACTTACACTGGCTACACCTTC.